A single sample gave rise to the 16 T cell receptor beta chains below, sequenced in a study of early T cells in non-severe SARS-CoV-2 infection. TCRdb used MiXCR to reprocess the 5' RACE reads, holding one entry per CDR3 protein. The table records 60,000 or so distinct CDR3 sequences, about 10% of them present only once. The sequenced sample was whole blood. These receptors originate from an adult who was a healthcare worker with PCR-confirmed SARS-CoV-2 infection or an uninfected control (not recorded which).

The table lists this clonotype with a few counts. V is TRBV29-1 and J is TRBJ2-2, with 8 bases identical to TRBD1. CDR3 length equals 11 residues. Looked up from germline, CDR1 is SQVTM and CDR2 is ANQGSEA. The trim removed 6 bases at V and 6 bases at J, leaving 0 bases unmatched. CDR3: CSVQGAGELFF. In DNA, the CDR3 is TGCAGCGTACAGGGGGCCGGGGAGCTGTTTTTT.

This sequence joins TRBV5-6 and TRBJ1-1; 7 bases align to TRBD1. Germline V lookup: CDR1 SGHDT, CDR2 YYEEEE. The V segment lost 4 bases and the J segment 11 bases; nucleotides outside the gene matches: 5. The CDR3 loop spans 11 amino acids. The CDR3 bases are TGTGCCAGCAGCCTGGGACAGACTGCTTTCTTT. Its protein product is CASSLGQTAFF.

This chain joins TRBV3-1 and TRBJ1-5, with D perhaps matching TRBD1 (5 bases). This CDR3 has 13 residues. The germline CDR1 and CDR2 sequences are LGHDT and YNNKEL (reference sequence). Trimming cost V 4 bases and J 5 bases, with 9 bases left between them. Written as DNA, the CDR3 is TGTGCCAGCAGCCTGGAGGGGTATCAGCCCCAGCATTTT. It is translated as CASSLEGYQPQHF.

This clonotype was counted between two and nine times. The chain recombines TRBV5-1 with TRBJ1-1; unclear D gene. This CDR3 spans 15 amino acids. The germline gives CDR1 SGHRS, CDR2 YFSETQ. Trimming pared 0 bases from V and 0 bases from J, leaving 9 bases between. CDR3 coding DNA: TGCGCCAGCAGCTTGGAGTACGGGATGAACACTGAAGCTTTCTTT. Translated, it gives CASSLEYGMNTEAFF.

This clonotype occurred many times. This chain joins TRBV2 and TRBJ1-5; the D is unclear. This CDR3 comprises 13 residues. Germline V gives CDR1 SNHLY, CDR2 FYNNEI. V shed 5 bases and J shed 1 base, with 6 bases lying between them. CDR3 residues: CASSTMSNQPQHF. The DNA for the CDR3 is TGTGCCAGCAGTACTATGAGCAATCAGCCCCAGCATTTT.

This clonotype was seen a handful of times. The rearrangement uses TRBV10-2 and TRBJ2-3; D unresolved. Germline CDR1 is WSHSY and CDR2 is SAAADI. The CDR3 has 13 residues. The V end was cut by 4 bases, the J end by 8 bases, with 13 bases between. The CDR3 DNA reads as TGCGCCAGCAGTGGGGATTTCTTTGGTACGCAGTATTTT. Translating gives CASSGDFFGTQYF.

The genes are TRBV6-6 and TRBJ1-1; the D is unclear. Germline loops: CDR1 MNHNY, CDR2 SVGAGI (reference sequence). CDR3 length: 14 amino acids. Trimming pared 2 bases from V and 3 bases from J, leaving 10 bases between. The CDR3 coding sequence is TGTGCCAGCAGTTACCGTAACTCCGACACTGAAGCTTTCTTT. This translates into CASSYRNSDTEAFF.

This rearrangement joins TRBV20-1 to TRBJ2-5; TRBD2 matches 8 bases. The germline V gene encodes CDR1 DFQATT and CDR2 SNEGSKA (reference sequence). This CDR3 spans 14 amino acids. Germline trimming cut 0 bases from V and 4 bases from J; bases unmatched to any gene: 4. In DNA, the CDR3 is TGCAGTGCTAGAGATCTGAGCGGGGGAGAGACCCAGTACTTC. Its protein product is CSARDLSGGETQYF.

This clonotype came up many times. The CDR3 coding sequence is TGTGCCAGCAACGGTGATAGCAATCAGCCCCAGCATTTT. Its protein is CASNGDSNQPQHF. The genes are TRBV2 and TRBJ1-5; D is uncertain. Trimming removed 7 bases from V and 0 bases from J, with 7 bases in between. Germline CDR1 SNHLY, CDR2 FYNNEI. The CDR3 is made up of 13 amino acids.

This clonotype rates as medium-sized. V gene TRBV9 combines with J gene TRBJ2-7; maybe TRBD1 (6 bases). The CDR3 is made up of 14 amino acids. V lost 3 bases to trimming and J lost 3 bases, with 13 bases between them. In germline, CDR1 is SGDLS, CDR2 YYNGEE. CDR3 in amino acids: CASSASTGDYEQYF. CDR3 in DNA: TGTGCCAGCAGCGCTTCGACAGGCGACTACGAGCAGTACTTC.

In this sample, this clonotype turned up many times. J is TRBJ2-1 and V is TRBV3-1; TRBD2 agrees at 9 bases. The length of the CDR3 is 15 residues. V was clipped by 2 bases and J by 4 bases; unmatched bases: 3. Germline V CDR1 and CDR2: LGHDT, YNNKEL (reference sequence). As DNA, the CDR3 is TGTGCCAGCAGCCAAAGACTAGCGGCATACAATGAGCAGTTCTTC. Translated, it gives CASSQRLAAYNEQFF.

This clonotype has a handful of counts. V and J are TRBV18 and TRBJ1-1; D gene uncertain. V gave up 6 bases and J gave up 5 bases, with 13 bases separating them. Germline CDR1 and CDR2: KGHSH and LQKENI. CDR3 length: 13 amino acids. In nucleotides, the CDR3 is TGTGCCAGCTCCGTAAAGGCCGGGACTGAAGCTTTCTTT. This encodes CASSVKAGTEAFF.

The CDR3 coding sequence is TGTGCCAGCAGATCTGATAGGTTTAGAGCCGGGGAGCTGTTTTTT. Its translation: CASRSDRFRAGELFF. The gene calls are TRBV6-1 and TRBJ2-2; D gene uncertain. Between the trimmed V and J ends, which lost 6 bases and 6 bases, there was a span of 17 bases. The germline V gene encodes CDR1 MNHNS and CDR2 SASEGT. This CDR3 spans 15 amino acids.

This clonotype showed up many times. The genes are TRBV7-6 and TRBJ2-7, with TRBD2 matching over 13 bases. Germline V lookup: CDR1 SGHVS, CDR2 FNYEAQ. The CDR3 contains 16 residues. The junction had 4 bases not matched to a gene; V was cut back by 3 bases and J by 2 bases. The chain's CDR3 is CASSLGGLAGTYEQYF. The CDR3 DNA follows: TGTGCCAGCAGCTTGGGGGGACTAGCGGGAACCTACGAGCAGTACTTC.

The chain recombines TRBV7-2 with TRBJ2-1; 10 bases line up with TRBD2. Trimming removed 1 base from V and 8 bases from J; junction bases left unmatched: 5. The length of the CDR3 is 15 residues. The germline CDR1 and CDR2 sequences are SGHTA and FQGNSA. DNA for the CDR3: TGTGCCAGCAGCTTAGACACTAGCGGGGTGGATGAGCAGTTCTTC. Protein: CASSLDTSGVDEQFF.

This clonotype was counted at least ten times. Here the CDR3 reads CASSPRTTATNYGYTF. DNA of the CDR3: TGTGCCAGCTCACCGAGGACCACAGCCACGAACTATGGCTACACCTTC. The rearrangement uses TRBV18 and TRBJ1-2; D is unclear. V gave up 3 bases and J gave up 2 bases, with 16 bases separating them. The CDR3 is made up of 16 amino acids. CDR1 and CDR2 from the germline V gene are KGHSH and LQKENI. The full variable domain, rest sourced from reference TRBV18 and TRBJ1-2, is NAGVMQNPRHLVRRRGQEARLRCSPMKGHSHVYWYRQLPEEGLKFMVYLQKENIIDESGMPKERFSAEFPKEGPSILRIQQVVRGDSAAYFCASSPRTTATNYGYTFGSGTRLTVV.